The present entry profiles one TCR beta chain with its context. RNA transcripts yielded amplified TCR beta CDR3 regions. In the first-round RT-PCR of the TCR CDR3, the HTBI primer set was used. TCRdb fed the multiplex PCR reads into MiXCR, producing one record per CDR3 protein. The data show 550,000 to 800,000 distinct CDR3 sequences, with about 15% seen just once and over 7.5% held by the top ten. This sample was taken from a study of T cells in Graves' hyperthyroidism and ophthalmopathy. Overall study: Before any treatment, at initial diagnosis, peripheral blood was collected.

Uncontrolled infection, other autoimmune disease, pregnancy and lactation each barred patients from inclusion. V was trimmed by 4 bases and J by 5 bases, leaving 18 bases between them. The CDR3 length is 15 residues. CDR1 is SGHRS, CDR2 YFSETQ, per germline. This clonotype was sampled from a young man with Graves' hyperthyroidism. Sequencing used blood. The genes are TRBV5-1 and TRBJ1-1; D gene unclear. CDR3 bases: TGCGCCAGCAGCCTATCGGGTCCTATGGGGACTGAAGCTTTCTTT. Translating gives CASSLSGPMGTEAFF.